The rows below give T cell receptor beta chains drawn from one sample of a study of T cell repertoires in cytomegalovirus infection. What these receptors recognize is not known. TCRdb recomputed calls from the reads with MiXCR, one row per CDR3 protein. The sample yields some 590,000 distinct CDR3 sequences, almost 40% seen once. The material sequenced was cultured PBMCs, taken from culture after CMV antigen stimulation. Receptor source: a human donor in good health (CMV status not recorded). Some clones in this sample may be carry-over from other donors' samples. CDR3s include the opening cysteine and the closing phenylalanine or tryptophan. A D gene is named only where the DNA matches it firmly. The size of a clone is reported for some rows only, either as once, few or many, or as a class for expanded clones.

cdr3_length: 15
j_call: TRBJ1-4
d_call: TRBD1
v_call: TRBV12-3/TRBV12-4
clone_size: NA
cdr3_nt: TGTGCCAGCAGAGAGGGAGGACAGGGTCGGGAAAAACTGTTTTTT
cdr3_aa: CASREGGQGREKLFF

cdr3_length: 15
j_call: TRBJ1-5
d_call: NA
v_call: TRBV7-2
clone_size: many
cdr3_nt: TGTGCCAGCAGCTTAGAGGGTCAGTTTAATCAGCCCCAGCATTTT
cdr3_aa: CASSLEGQFNQPQHF

cdr3_length: 16
j_call: TRBJ2-7
d_call: NA
v_call: TRBV5-1
clone_size: NA
cdr3_nt: TGCGCCAGCAGCTTGGTATCAGGGCGCAACTCCTACGAGCAGTACTTC
cdr3_aa: CASSLVSGRNSYEQYF

cdr3_length: 19
j_call: TRBJ2-6
d_call: NA
v_call: TRBV7-9
clone_size: NA
cdr3_nt: TGTGCCAGCAGCTTAGCTCACTTGGGCCCGAGCTCTGGGGCCAACGTCCTGACTTTC
cdr3_aa: CASSLAHLGPSSGANVLTF

cdr3_length: 14
j_call: TRBJ2-7
d_call: TRBD2
v_call: TRBV7-9
clone_size: few
cdr3_nt: TGTGCCAGCAGCCAAGGAGCGGGAGTAAGCGAGCAGTACTTC
cdr3_aa: CASSQGAGVSEQYF

cdr3_length: 17
j_call: TRBJ2-3
d_call: TRBD2
v_call: TRBV6-2/TRBV6-3
clone_size: NA
cdr3_nt: TGTGCCAGCAGTTACCGGTTTACTAGCGGGGGCACAGATACGCAGTATTTT
cdr3_aa: CASSYRFTSGGTDTQYF

cdr3_length: 13
j_call: TRBJ1-1
d_call: NA
v_call: TRBV12-3/TRBV12-4
clone_size: NA
cdr3_nt: TGTGCCAGCAGCCCAGCAACAAACACTGAAGCTTTCTTT
cdr3_aa: CASSPATNTEAFF

cdr3_length: 13
j_call: TRBJ1-1
d_call: NA
v_call: TRBV7-8
clone_size: NA
cdr3_nt: TGTGCCAGCAGCCCGAGGGGCAGGCCCGAGTCTTTCTTT
cdr3_aa: CASSPRGRPESFF

cdr3_length: 16
j_call: TRBJ1-5
d_call: TRBD1
v_call: TRBV7-9
clone_size: few
cdr3_nt: TGTGCCAGCAGCTTAGGGGGGGCAGGGGGCGATCAGCCCCAGCATTTT
cdr3_aa: CASSLGGAGGDQPQHF

cdr3_length: 14
j_call: TRBJ2-1
d_call: TRBD2
v_call: TRBV4-3
clone_size: few
cdr3_nt: TGCGCCAGCAGCCTGGGACTAGATGGGAATGAGCAGTTCTTC
cdr3_aa: CASSLGLDGNEQFF

cdr3_length: 14
j_call: TRBJ2-1
d_call: NA
v_call: TRBV11-2
clone_size: NA
cdr3_nt: TGTGCCAGCAGCCTCGTGGGAGGGGGCGATGAGCAGTTCTTC
cdr3_aa: CASSLVGGGDEQFF

cdr3_length: 15
j_call: TRBJ1-3
d_call: TRBD1
v_call: TRBV7-2
clone_size: many
cdr3_nt: TGTGCCAGCAGCTCGGACAGGGGCTGGCGAAACACCATATATTTT
cdr3_aa: CASSSDRGWRNTIYF

cdr3_length: 15
j_call: TRBJ1-4
d_call: TRBD1
v_call: TRBV28
clone_size: NA
cdr3_nt: TGTGCCAGCAGCTCCGGACAGGGGGTTGGGGAAAAACTGTTTTTT
cdr3_aa: CASSSGQGVGEKLFF

cdr3_length: 14
j_call: TRBJ2-5
d_call: NA
v_call: TRBV7-2
clone_size: many
cdr3_nt: TGTGCCAGCAGCTTTGATCGGCTACAAGAGACCCAGTACTTC
cdr3_aa: CASSFDRLQETQYF

cdr3_length: 15
j_call: TRBJ2-1
d_call: TRBD2
v_call: TRBV6-2/TRBV6-3
clone_size: NA
cdr3_nt: TGTGCCAGCAGTTCCCGACTAGCGGGAAGGGGTGAGCAGTTCTTC
cdr3_aa: CASSSRLAGRGEQFF

cdr3_length: 15
j_call: TRBJ2-6
d_call: NA
v_call: TRBV6-1
clone_size: NA
cdr3_nt: TGTGCCAGCAGGGTTACTTGGGGTGGGGCCAACGTCCTGACTTTC
cdr3_aa: CASRVTWGGANVLTF

cdr3_length: 16
j_call: TRBJ2-1
d_call: NA
v_call: TRBV9
clone_size: NA
cdr3_nt: TGTGCCAGCAGCGTAGTCGGACTTACCTCCTACAATGAGCAGTTCTTC
cdr3_aa: CASSVVGLTSYNEQFF

cdr3_length: 17
j_call: TRBJ2-4
d_call: TRBD2
v_call: TRBV7-2
clone_size: NA
cdr3_nt: TGTGCCAGCAGCCGAACTAGCGGGAGGGCCACCAAAAACATTCAGTACTTC
cdr3_aa: CASSRTSGRATKNIQYF

cdr3_length: 14
j_call: TRBJ2-5
d_call: TRBD1
v_call: TRBV25-1
clone_size: NA
cdr3_nt: TGTGCCAGCAGTGATCTCGGCAGGGGGGAGACCCAGTACTTC
cdr3_aa: CASSDLGRGETQYF

cdr3_length: 12
j_call: TRBJ2-1
d_call: NA
v_call: TRBV7-9
clone_size: NA
cdr3_nt: TGTGCCAGCAGCTACCAGGAAAATGAGCAGTTCTTC
cdr3_aa: CASSYQENEQFF

cdr3_length: 17
j_call: TRBJ2-3
d_call: TRBD2
v_call: TRBV7-8
clone_size: few
cdr3_nt: TGTGCCAGCAGCCCCGGGGGGAGGGGTGGGAGCACAGATACGCAGTATTTT
cdr3_aa: CASSPGGRGGSTDTQYF

cdr3_length: 15
j_call: TRBJ1-5
d_call: NA
v_call: TRBV12-3/TRBV12-4
clone_size: few
cdr3_nt: TGTGCCAGCAGTTTAGGGTGGGGGGATTTTCAGCCCCAGCATTTT
cdr3_aa: CASSLGWGDFQPQHF

cdr3_length: 16
j_call: TRBJ2-2
d_call: NA
v_call: TRBV10-3
clone_size: few
cdr3_nt: TGTGCCATCAGTGAGTCGGGGACGACGAACACCGGGGAGCTGTTTTTT
cdr3_aa: CAISESGTTNTGELFF

cdr3_length: 15
j_call: TRBJ2-1
d_call: TRBD2
v_call: TRBV7-8
clone_size: NA
cdr3_nt: TGTGCCAGCAGCTTATTTAGCGGGGGCTACAATGAGCAGTTCTTC
cdr3_aa: CASSLFSGGYNEQFF

cdr3_length: 15
j_call: TRBJ2-2
d_call: TRBD2
v_call: TRBV20-1
clone_size: few
cdr3_nt: TGCAGTGCTAGGGCTAGCGGTAGAAACACCGGGGAGCTGTTTTTT
cdr3_aa: CSARASGRNTGELFF

cdr3_length: 16
j_call: TRBJ2-7
d_call: TRBD2
v_call: TRBV7-8
clone_size: NA
cdr3_nt: TGTGCCAGCAGCTTAGCGTTGCGGGAGGGCTCCCGCGAGCAGTACTTC
cdr3_aa: CASSLALREGSREQYF

cdr3_length: 16
j_call: TRBJ2-1
d_call: TRBD2
v_call: TRBV11-2
clone_size: few
cdr3_nt: TGTGCCAGCAGCTTGCCTAGCGGGAGCTCCTACAATGAGCAGTTCTTC
cdr3_aa: CASSLPSGSSYNEQFF

cdr3_length: 15
j_call: TRBJ2-7
d_call: NA
v_call: TRBV7-2
clone_size: few
cdr3_nt: TGTGCCAGCAGCTTTAAGGGGATAGGAAGCTACGAGCAGTACTTC
cdr3_aa: CASSFKGIGSYEQYF

cdr3_length: 13
j_call: TRBJ2-7
d_call: NA
v_call: TRBV7-3
clone_size: few
cdr3_nt: TGTGCCAGCAGCTCACAACCGGACGGGCAGCAGTACTTC
cdr3_aa: CASSSQPDGQQYF

cdr3_length: 16
j_call: TRBJ1-1
d_call: TRBD1
v_call: TRBV11-2
clone_size: NA
cdr3_nt: TGTGCCAGCAGCCCCGATTCGACAGGGATCTACACTGAAGCTTTCTTT
cdr3_aa: CASSPDSTGIYTEAFF

cdr3_length: 11
j_call: TRBJ2-5
d_call: NA
v_call: TRBV2
clone_size: NA
cdr3_nt: TGTGCCTCGACCGGGCTGGAGACCCAGTACTTC
cdr3_aa: CASTGLETQYF

cdr3_length: 18
j_call: TRBJ2-2
d_call: NA
v_call: TRBV6-1
clone_size: few
cdr3_nt: TGTGCCAGCAGGGGGGGGGCAGGGTCAAGTACTGAAGCCGGGGAGCTGTTTTTT
cdr3_aa: CASRGGAGSSTEAGELFF

cdr3_length: 15
j_call: TRBJ1-2
d_call: NA
v_call: TRBV18
clone_size: NA
cdr3_nt: TGTGCCAGCTCACCAAGAAGGGCGTCTAACTATGGCTACACCTTC
cdr3_aa: CASSPRRASNYGYTF

cdr3_length: 13
j_call: TRBJ2-7
d_call: TRBD1
v_call: TRBV6-2/TRBV6-3
clone_size: NA
cdr3_nt: TGTGCCAGCAGTTGGGACAGGGAGTACGAGCAGTACTTC
cdr3_aa: CASSWDREYEQYF

cdr3_length: 14
j_call: TRBJ1-1
d_call: NA
v_call: TRBV6-6
clone_size: NA
cdr3_nt: TGTGCCAGCAGTTACTCGGGATCTGGGACTGAAGCTTTCTTT
cdr3_aa: CASSYSGSGTEAFF

cdr3_length: 15
j_call: TRBJ2-5
d_call: NA
v_call: TRBV12-5
clone_size: NA
cdr3_nt: TGTGCTTGCCGGGACTCAGGTTCAGGCGAAGAGACCCAGTACTTC
cdr3_aa: CACRDSGSGEETQYF

cdr3_length: 16
j_call: TRBJ1-2
d_call: TRBD1
v_call: TRBV27
clone_size: NA
cdr3_nt: TGTGCCAGCAGCCCTGGACCGGGACAGGTTCCCTATGGCTACACCTTC
cdr3_aa: CASSPGPGQVPYGYTF

cdr3_length: 14
j_call: TRBJ2-7
d_call: TRBD2
v_call: TRBV6-1
clone_size: few
cdr3_nt: TGTGCCAGCAGTCAGGTGGCGGGAGTCTACGAGCAGTACTTC
cdr3_aa: CASSQVAGVYEQYF

cdr3_length: 18
j_call: TRBJ2-2
d_call: TRBD2
v_call: TRBV7-2
clone_size: many
cdr3_nt: TGTGCCAGCCGCGGGACTAGCGGGAGGGAAGAGAACACCGGGGAGCTGTTTTTT
cdr3_aa: CASRGTSGREENTGELFF

cdr3_length: 12
j_call: TRBJ2-1
d_call: NA
v_call: TRBV7-2
clone_size: NA
cdr3_nt: TGTGCCAGCGGGGGGCTTTACAATGAGCAGTTCTTC
cdr3_aa: CASGGLYNEQFF

cdr3_length: 13
j_call: TRBJ2-4
d_call: NA
v_call: TRBV12-3/TRBV12-4
clone_size: few
cdr3_nt: TGTGCCAGCAGTTTGGGGGGAGAAGACATTCAGTACTTC
cdr3_aa: CASSLGGEDIQYF

cdr3_length: 17
j_call: TRBJ2-3
d_call: TRBD1
v_call: TRBV7-6
clone_size: many
cdr3_nt: TGTGCCAGCAGCTCACCCGGACAGGCGGAAAACACAGATACGCAGTATTTT
cdr3_aa: CASSSPGQAENTDTQYF

cdr3_length: 13
j_call: TRBJ2-3
d_call: TRBD2
v_call: TRBV7-2
clone_size: NA
cdr3_nt: TGTGCCAGCAGTCTAAGCCGGGGGGGCCCTGACGATTTT
cdr3_aa: CASSLSRGGPDDF

cdr3_length: 12
j_call: TRBJ2-7
d_call: NA
v_call: TRBV7-9
clone_size: few
cdr3_nt: TGTGCCAGCAGCTTATTAGGGCCCGAGCAGTACTTC
cdr3_aa: CASSLLGPEQYF

cdr3_length: 15
j_call: TRBJ1-3
d_call: TRBD1
v_call: TRBV10-3
clone_size: NA
cdr3_nt: TGTGCCATCAGTGACGGGACAGGGCTTGGAAACACCATATATTTT
cdr3_aa: CAISDGTGLGNTIYF